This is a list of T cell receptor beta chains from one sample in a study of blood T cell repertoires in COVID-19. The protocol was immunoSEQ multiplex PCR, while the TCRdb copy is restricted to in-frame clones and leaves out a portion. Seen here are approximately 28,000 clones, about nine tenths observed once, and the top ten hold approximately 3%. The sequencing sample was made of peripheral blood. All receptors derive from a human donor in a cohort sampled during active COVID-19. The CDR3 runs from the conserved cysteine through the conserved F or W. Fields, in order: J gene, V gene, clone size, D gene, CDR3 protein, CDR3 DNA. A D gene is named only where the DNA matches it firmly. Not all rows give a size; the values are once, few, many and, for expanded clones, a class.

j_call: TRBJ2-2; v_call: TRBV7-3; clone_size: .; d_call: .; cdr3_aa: CASSFLTGELFF; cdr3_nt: TGTGCCAGCAGCTTCCTCACCGGGGAGCTGTTTTTT
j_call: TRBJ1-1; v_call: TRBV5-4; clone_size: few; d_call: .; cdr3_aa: CASSLGRREVNTEAFF; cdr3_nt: TGTGCCAGCAGCTTGGGTAGGCGAGAGGTGAACACTGAAGCTTTCTTT
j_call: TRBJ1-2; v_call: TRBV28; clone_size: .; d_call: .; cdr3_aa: CASSLLGANYGYTF; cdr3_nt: TGTGCCAGCAGTTTATTGGGGGCGAACTATGGCTACACCTTC
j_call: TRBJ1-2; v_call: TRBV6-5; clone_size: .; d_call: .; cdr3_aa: CASRNSQFNYGYTF; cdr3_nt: TGTGCCAGCAGGAACAGCCAATTTAACTATGGCTACACCTTC
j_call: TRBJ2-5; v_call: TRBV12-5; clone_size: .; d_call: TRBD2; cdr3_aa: CASGPGLETFQETQYF; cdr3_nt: TGTGCTAGTGGCCCGGGACTAGAAACGTTCCAAGAGACCCAGTACTTC
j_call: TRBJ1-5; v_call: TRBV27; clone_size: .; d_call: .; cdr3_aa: CASSPGQYNQPQHF; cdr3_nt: TGTGCCAGCAGTCCCGGACAGTACAATCAGCCCCAGCATTTT
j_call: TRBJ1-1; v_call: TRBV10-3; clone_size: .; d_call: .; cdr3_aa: CAIRREGGEAFF; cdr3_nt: TGTGCCATCAGGAGGGAAGGAGGTGAAGCTTTCTTT
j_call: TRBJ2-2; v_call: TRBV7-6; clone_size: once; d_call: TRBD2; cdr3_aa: CASSPRTSGGPGELFF; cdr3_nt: TGTGCCAGCAGCCCCCGGACTAGCGGGGGGCCCGGGGAGCTGTTTTTT
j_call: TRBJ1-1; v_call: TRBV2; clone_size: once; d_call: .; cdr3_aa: CASGDTMGAEAFF; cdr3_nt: TGTGCCAGCGGGGACACCATGGGGGCTGAAGCTTTCTTT
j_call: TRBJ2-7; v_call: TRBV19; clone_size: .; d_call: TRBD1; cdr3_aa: CASTGTGEHEQYF; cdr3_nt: TGTGCCAGTACCGGGACAGGGGAGCACGAGCAGTACTTC
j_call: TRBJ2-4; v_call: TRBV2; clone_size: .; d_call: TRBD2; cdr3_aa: CASSGEGRKGNF; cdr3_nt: TGTGCCAGCAGTGGGGAGGGACGGAAAGGGAACTTC
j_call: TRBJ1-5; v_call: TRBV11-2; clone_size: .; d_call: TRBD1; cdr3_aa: CASSFDRGQPQHF; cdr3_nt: TGTGCCAGCAGCTTCGACAGGGGACAGCCCCAGCATTTT
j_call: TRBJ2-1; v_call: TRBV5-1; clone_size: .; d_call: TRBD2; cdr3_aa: CASSFVGLAGGHNEQFF; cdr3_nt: TGCGCCAGCAGCTTTGTGGGACTAGCGGGGGGGCACAATGAGCAGTTCTTC
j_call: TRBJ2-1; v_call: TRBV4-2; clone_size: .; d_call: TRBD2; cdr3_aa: CASSQDAGGWNEQFF; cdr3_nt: TGTGCCAGCAGCCAAGACGCGGGGGGGTGGAATGAGCAGTTCTTC
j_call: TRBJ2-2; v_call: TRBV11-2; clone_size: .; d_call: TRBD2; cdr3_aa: CASSSPSGGASNTGELFF; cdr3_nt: TGTGCCAGCAGCTCACCTAGCGGGGGGGCCTCGAACACCGGGGAGCTGTTTTTT
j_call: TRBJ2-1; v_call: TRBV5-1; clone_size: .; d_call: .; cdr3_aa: CASSLDPPGVQFF; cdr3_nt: TGCGCCAGCAGCTTGGACCCGCCGGGTGTGCAGTTCTTC
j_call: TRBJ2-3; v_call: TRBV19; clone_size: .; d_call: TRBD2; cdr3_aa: CACRDYRTDTQYF; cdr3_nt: TGTGCCTGTCGGGACTACCGCACAGATACGCAGTATTTT
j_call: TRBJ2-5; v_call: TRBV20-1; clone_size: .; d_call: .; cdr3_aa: CSASQAELQETQYF; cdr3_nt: TGCAGTGCTAGTCAGGCAGAGCTTCAAGAGACCCAGTACTTC
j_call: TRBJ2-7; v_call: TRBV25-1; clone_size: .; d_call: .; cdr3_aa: CASSAGQKQYF; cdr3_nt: TGTGCCAGCAGTGCAGGACAGAAGCAGTACTTC
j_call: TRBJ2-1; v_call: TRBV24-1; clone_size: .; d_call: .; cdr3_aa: CATSDPGLTEHNEQFF; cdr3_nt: TGTGCCACCAGTGACCCGGGACTTACTGAGCACAATGAGCAGTTCTTC
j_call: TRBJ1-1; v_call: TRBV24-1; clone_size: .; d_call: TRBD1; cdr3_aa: CATSEPGQGSTEAFF; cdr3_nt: TGTGCCACCAGTGAGCCCGGACAGGGGAGCACTGAAGCTTTCTTT